This T cell receptor (beta chain) came from a study of blood T cell repertoires in COVID-19. Study as a whole: Nucleic acid was either cDNA or gDNA, and it came from T cells, B-cell-depleted T cells, or PBMCs.

Method: immunoSEQ multiplex PCR; TCRdb's copy keeps in-frame clones and lacks some. In the table there are approximately 150,000 clones, around nine tenths of which are singletons. The V and J ends lost 4 bases and 1 base, in that order; junction bases with no gene match: 17. This CDR3 has 21 residues. Germline CDR1 reads SGHRS; CDR2 reads YFSETQ. The V and J genes are TRBV5-1 and TRBJ2-1; 13 bases fit TRBD2. Sequencing used peripheral blood. This receptor was taken from a woman in her 50s with active or convalescent COVID-19. CDR3 nucleotides: TGCGCCAGCAGCCTCTTCTTTGTAGCCAGACTAGCGGGAGGATCCTACAATGAGCAGTTCTTC. Translating gives CASSLFFVARLAGGSYNEQFF.